This section outlines one TCR beta chain sequence together with its context. The antigen is undetermined. This specimen belongs to a study of memory CD4+ T cells and cytomegalovirus serostatus. On the study more broadly: This sample comes from healthy Belgian adults, fewer than 10 CMV seropositive, roughly 22 seronegative.

Profiled with immunoSEQ multiplex PCR; TCRdb holds only in-frame clones, not every one. The data hold roughly 28,000 clones, with roughly 76% observed a single time. CDR1 and CDR2 from the germline V gene are MDHEN and SYDVKM. Trimming removed 2 bases at V and 1 base at J, with 12 bases between. The CDR3 length is 16 residues. The sort gate was single viable CD3+CD4+CD8-CD45RO+ cells for memory CD4+ T cells. CMV serostatus came from serum IgG against pp150, pp28, p38, p52. General study results and limits: CD4+ memory repertoires contained about two fifths of the roughly 160 reported CMV TCRbeta sequences.

The source material was memory CD4+ T cells from blood. This TCR was recovered from an adult in good health and CMV-seronegative. The chain uses TRBV28 and TRBJ2-1; unclear D gene. This CDR3 reads CASSLKSAGSYNEQFF. The DNA of the CDR3 is TGTGCCAGCAGTTTAAAGAGCGCCGGTTCCTACAATGAGCAGTTCTTC.